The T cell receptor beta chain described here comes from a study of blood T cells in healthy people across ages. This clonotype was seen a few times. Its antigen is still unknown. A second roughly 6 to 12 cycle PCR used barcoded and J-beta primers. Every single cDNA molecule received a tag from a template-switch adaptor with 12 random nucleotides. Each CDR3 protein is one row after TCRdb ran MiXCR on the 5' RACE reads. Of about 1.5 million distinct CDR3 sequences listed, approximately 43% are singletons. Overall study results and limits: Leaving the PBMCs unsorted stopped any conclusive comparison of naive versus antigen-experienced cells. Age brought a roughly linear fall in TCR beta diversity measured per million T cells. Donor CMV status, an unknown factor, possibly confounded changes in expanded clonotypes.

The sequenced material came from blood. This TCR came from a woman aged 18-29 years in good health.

CDR3 region: CSASPRRVGEKLFF. The DNA for the CDR3 is TGCAGTGCTTCCCCGCGGAGGGTTGGTGAAAAACTGTTTTTT. The rearrangement joins TRBV20-1 to TRBJ1-4; D call uncertain. V lost 5 bases to trimming and J lost 7 bases, with 17 bases between them. This CDR3 is 14 amino acids long. CDR1 and CDR2 from the germline V gene are DFQATT and SNEGSKA (reference sequence).